This TCR beta chain was observed in a study of Ad26.COV2.S vaccination and SARS-CoV-2 variants. Study-wide points: Spike-specific CD8+ and CD4+ T cell responses reportedly showed substantial breadth after vaccination. Comparability of non-spike TCR breadth was observed across vaccine and placebo recipients. The placebo group had lower spike-specific TCR breadth than the vaccine recipients did. Researchers cautioned that TCR breadth and depth analyses may have underestimated total T cell responses.

Concerning this clone: Its matching antigen is unknown.

Sequencing was performed with immunoSEQ multiplex PCR; in TCRdb, only in-frame clones are kept and a portion is missing. The data hold tens of thousands of clones, with roughly 84% observed a single time. The CDR3 is 18 residues long. Trimming took off 5 bases at V and 0 bases at J, with 20 bases between the two ends. Germline V lookup: CDR1 SEHNR, CDR2 FQNEAQ (reference sequence). The starting material was peripheral blood, obtained after recovery from COVID-19. This TCR was recovered from a human donor who had recovered from COVID-19. The V call is TRBV7-9, the J call TRBJ2-4; weak D call: TRBD1 (6 bases). The CDR3 bases are TGTGCCAGCAGCCACCTGAACACAGGGAGACTAGCCAAAAACATTCAGTACTTC. Translation gives CASSHLNTGRLAKNIQYF.